This passage covers 30 T cell receptor beta chains from one sample sequenced in a study of tumor and adjacent non-tumor tissue in lung cancer. The template was RNA from unsorted bulk tissue. The normal lung tissue was taken more than 3 cm from the tumor edge. A modified ARM-PCR protocol with three rounds of nested PCR amplified TCRbeta. TCRdb processed the multiplex PCR reads anew with MiXCR; each CDR3 protein has one entry. The sample lists 50,000 to 70,000 distinct CDR3 sequences; roughly two thirds were seen once. Material for sequencing was distant non-tumor lung tissue. The receptors originated from a man aged 65 to 79 with non-small cell lung cancer.

This sequence joins TRBV11-2 and TRBJ2-3; no definite D call. The V gene lost 3 bases and the J gene lost 0 bases, with 7 bases spanning the gap. The CDR3 extends over 14 amino acids. Germline lookup yields CDR1 SGHAT and CDR2 FQNNGV. The CDR3 sequence is CASSFNSSTDTQYF. The CDR3 DNA follows: TGTGCCAGCAGCTTCAACAGTAGCACAGATACGCAGTATTTT.

This clonotype appeared a few times. V usage is TRBV30 and J usage is TRBJ2-6; 8 bases map to TRBD1. V gave up 4 bases and J gave up 3 bases; unmatched junction bases: 5. The CDR3 extends over 15 amino acids. CDR1 is GTSNPN, CDR2 SVGIG, per germline (reference sequence). CDR3 nucleotide sequence: TGTGCCTGGATCAGGGGGCGCGGTGGGGCCAACGTCCTGACTTTC. Its protein is CAWIRGRGGANVLTF.

The chain employs TRBV29-1 and TRBJ1-5; D is unclear. This CDR3 has 13 residues. The germline V gene has CDR1 SQVTM and CDR2 ANQGSEA. Trimming pared 4 bases from V and 6 bases from J, leaving 13 bases between. The CDR3, as DNA: TGCAGCGTTGTAGGTACAGTCAGTCAGCCCCAGCATTTT. It is translated as CSVVGTVSQPQHF.

A word on this clonotype: At one boundary the junction diverges from the germline segment, which might be a read error. This chain links TRBV14 with TRBJ2-2, with D tentatively TRBD1 or TRBD2 (5 bases each). The CDR3 totals 14 residues. Germline CDR1 is SGHDN and CDR2 is FVKESK. CDR3 DNA: TGTCCCAGCAGCCAACGAACGGGGACCGTGGAGCTGTTTTTT. Its translation: CPSSQRTGTVELFF. The full variable domain, rest sourced from reference TRBV14 and TRBJ2-2, is EAGVTQFPSHSVIEKGQTVTLRCDPISGHDNLYWYRRVMGKEIKFLLHFVKESKQDESGMPNNRFLAERTGGTYSTLKVQPAELEDSGVYFCPSSQRTGTVELFFGEGSRLTVL.

This clonotype was seen ten or more times. The chain uses TRBV7-8 and TRBJ2-5, with D perhaps TRBD1 or TRBD2 (6 bases each). Germline CDR1 and CDR2: SGHVS and FQNEAQ. Trimming cost V 3 bases and J 5 bases, with 22 bases left between them. CDR3 size: 17 residues. CDR3 DNA sequence: TGTGCCAGCAGCTTGTCCGGGGGCCTCCGAATCGGTGAGACCCAGTACTTC. This encodes CASSLSGGLRIGETQYF.

A few counts support this clonotype. The genes are TRBV6-2 or TRBV6-3 and TRBJ2-2; weak D call: TRBD2 (5 bases). The CDR3 is 17 residues long. V was clipped by 2 bases and J by 6 bases, with 19 bases between them. Germline V gene lookup returns CDR1 MNHEY and CDR2 SVGEGT. CDR3 nucleotide sequence: TGTGCCAGCAGTTACGCCGCACTAGTGGAGAGAGCCGGGGAGCTGTTTTTT. Translating gives CASSYAALVERAGELFF.

This clonotype was seen ten or more times. This chain uses TRBV4-1 with TRBJ2-2, with TRBD2 matching 12 bases. The CDR3 is 17 residues long. The V segment lost 4 bases and the J segment 1 base; nucleotides outside the gene matches: 4. Germline CDR1 and CDR2: MGHRA and YSYEKL. The chain's CDR3 is CASSLRTSGENTGELFF. The CDR3 nucleotides are TGCGCCAGCAGCCTTAGGACTAGCGGGGAGAACACCGGGGAGCTGTTTTTT.

At least ten counts were recorded for this clonotype. The chain couples TRBV6-5 to TRBJ2-6; D uncertain. There are 18 residues in the CDR3. Per the germline V gene, CDR1 is MNHEY and CDR2 is SVGAGI. Trimming removed 0 bases from V and 0 bases from J, with 12 bases in between. The CDR3 DNA sequence: TGTGCCAGCAGTTACTCGTCCAGGCGTCCCTCTGGGGCCAACGTCCTGACTTTC. It translates to CASSYSSRRPSGANVLTF.

This clonotype was seen repeatedly, ten times or more. This chain links TRBV20-1 with TRBJ1-4; a possible D gene is TRBD1 (5 bases). The ends were cut back, 6 bases at V and 3 bases at J, with 17 bases in the middle. This CDR3 contains 15 residues. Germline loops: CDR1 DFQATT, CDR2 SNEGSKA (reference sequence). The CDR3 loop is CSASLGGAANEKLFF. The CDR3 DNA reads as TGCAGTGCCAGTCTTGGAGGGGCAGCTAATGAAAAACTGTTTTTT.

In the case of this clonotype: A much larger clone lies a single base off, so this may be a read error. The genes are TRBV4-1 and TRBJ2-7; D is unresolved. Germline V lookup: CDR1 MGHRA, CDR2 YSYEKL. This CDR3 comprises 14 residues. The CDR3 loop is CASNQTSEFYEQYF. CDR3 nucleotides: TGCGCCAGCAACCAAACATCGGAGTTCTACGAGCAGTACTTC.

Details on this clonotype: Possible read error: a much larger clone is one base away. Lacking the conserved final phenylalanine or tryptophan, this CDR3 likely reflects a read error. The rearrangement links TRBV5-1 to TRBJ2-7; 15 bases map to TRBD2. V gave up 4 bases and J gave up 1 base; unmatched junction bases: 9. CDR3 length: 18 amino acids. Looked up from germline, CDR1 is SGHRS and CDR2 is YFSETQ. The DNA for the CDR3 is TGCGCCAGCAGCGTGGGACTAGCGGGGGGAACAGATTCCTACGAGCAGTACTCC. Its translation is CASSVGLAGGTDSYEQYS.

In this sample, this clonotype turned up many times. The chain links TRBV29-1 to TRBJ2-7; TRBD1 agrees at 12 bases. In germline, CDR1 is SQVTM, CDR2 ANQGSEA. V shed 7 bases and J 7 bases; nucleotides not matched to a gene: 11. The CDR3 sequence is 14 residues long. The CDR3 reads CSAGRGQGAGEQYF. The CDR3 DNA reads TGCAGCGCGGGCAGGGGACAGGGGGCAGGGGAGCAGTACTTC.

This clonotype was seen more than once but under ten times. This chain connects TRBV10-2 to TRBJ2-5; D remains ambiguous. Germline CDR1 is WSHSY and CDR2 is SAAADI. This CDR3 region has 13 residues. V gave up 7 bases and J gave up 7 bases, with 16 bases separating them. The CDR3 DNA reads as TGCGCCAGCAATGGAAGCCCCACGGGGACCCAGTACTTC. It yields the protein CASNGSPTGTQYF.

This clonotype was seen at least ten times. This chain joins TRBV10-2 and TRBJ2-1; maybe TRBD2 (5 bases). Germline V CDR1 and CDR2: WSHSY, SAAADI. V lost 11 bases and J 6 bases, leaving 14 bases between the germline ends. This CDR3 spans 12 amino acids. The CDR3 DNA follows: TGCGCCTCCCGGGGATTCGGCAATGAGCAGTTCTTC. Translated, it gives CASRGFGNEQFF.

Comment on this clonotype: At one end, the junction sequence differs from germline, possibly due to a read error. V usage is TRBV11-2 and J usage is TRBJ1-1, with a tentative D call TRBD1 (5 bases). This CDR3 region has 14 residues. Germline CDR1 and CDR2: SGHAT and FQNNGV. CDR3 nucleotide sequence: TGTGCCAGCAACTTAGATCGCGGCGGGGGGGAAGCTTTCTTT. Amino acid sequence: CASNLDRGGGEAFF.

As to this clonotype: A much larger clone differs by one base, so this may be a read error. This chain links TRBV6-5 with TRBJ1-5; D perhaps matches TRBD1 (6 bases). Germline V gives CDR1 MNHEY, CDR2 SVGAGI. Trimming removed 7 bases from V and 11 bases from J, with 21 bases in between. This CDR3 has 14 residues. CDR3 residues: CASKTQQGRQSQHF. The CDR3 DNA sequence: TGTGCCAGCAAAACTCAACAGGGACGGCAGTCCCAGCATTTT.

This clonotype has a handful of counts. The CDR3 spells CASSITGQGVSGNQPQHF. The CDR3, as DNA: TGTGCCAGCAGTATCACCGGACAGGGGGTGAGTGGCAATCAGCCCCAGCATTTT. J is TRBJ1-5 and V is TRBV28; 10 bases fit TRBD1. CDR1 is MDHEN, CDR2 SYDVKM, per germline. The CDR3 is 18 amino acids. V shed 5 bases, J shed 2 bases, and the junction held 12 bases outside the gene matches.

Comments on this clonotype: The junction shows a germline mismatch at one end, possibly a read error. CDR3 in DNA: TGCACCAGCAGCCAACGGGACAAGGGCACAGATACGCAGTATTTT. Its translation: CTSSQRDKGTDTQYF. V and J are TRBV4-1 and TRBJ2-3; D is possibly TRBD1 (6 bases). The CDR3 has 15 amino acids. Germline CDR1 MGHRA, CDR2 YSYEKL.

The V and J genes are TRBV28 and TRBJ1-2; D is perhaps TRBD1 (6 bases). The CDR3 is 12 amino acids. The germline V gene has CDR1 MDHEN and CDR2 SYDVKM. V lost 6 bases to trimming and J lost 4 bases, with 9 bases between them. For the CDR3, the DNA is TGTGCCAGCAGGGACAGCCCCTATGGCTACACCTTC. Translated, it gives CASRDSPYGYTF.

As concerns this clonotype: At one of its ends the junction is not consistent with the germline gene, which may arise from a read error. This chain uses TRBV5-6 with TRBJ2-5, with 9 positions matching TRBD1. From germline, CDR1 is SGHDT and CDR2 YYEEEE. The CDR3 covers 15 residues. CDR3 in DNA: TGTGCCAGCAACTGGAGGACAGGGGACCATGAGACCCAGTACTTC. It is translated as CASNWRTGDHETQYF.

As to this clonotype: This CDR3 is missing its conserved last phenylalanine or tryptophan, likely due to a read error. The chain recombines TRBV29-1 with TRBJ2-1; D perhaps matches TRBD1 (6 bases). Germline V gene lookup returns CDR1 SQVTM and CDR2 ANQGSEA. CDR3 size: 14 residues. Trimming pared 5 bases from V and 3 bases from J, leaving 14 bases between. CDR3 nucleotides: TGCAGCGTTAGAGTGACAGGATTCTACAATGAGCAGTTCTTA. Encoded protein: CSVRVTGFYNEQFL.

To note about this clonotype: One junction end disagrees with the germline gene, perhaps due to a read error. The rearrangement joins TRBV29-1 to TRBJ2-3; D is possibly TRBD1 or TRBD2 (5 bases each). The V gene's germline CDR1 is SQVTM and CDR2 ANQGSEA. The CDR3 contains 15 residues. CDR3 nucleotide sequence: TGCAGCGTTGGGAGCACAGCCCGGGGCAGAGATACCCAGTATTTT. Protein: CSVGSTARGRDTQYF.

In this sample, this clonotype turned up a few times. One end of the junction varies from germline; a read error may be responsible. The chain carries TRBV6-5 and TRBJ1-1, with a possible D match to TRBD1 (5 bases). This CDR3 region has 14 residues. Germline CDR1 and CDR2: MNHEY and SVGAGI. This CDR3 is CAIKGTGRDTEAFF. As DNA, the CDR3 is TGCGCCATCAAAGGGACCGGGAGAGACACTGAAGCTTTCTTT.

A few counts support this clonotype. One end of the junction fails to match germline, which may point to a read error. The rearrangement uses TRBV7-9 and TRBJ2-1; TRBD2 matches 12 bases. The CDR3 extends over 16 amino acids. Germline lookup yields CDR1 SEHNR and CDR2 FQNEAQ (reference sequence). The CDR3, as DNA: TGTGCCAGCAGCTTCCCCTCTAGCGGGAGGGACAATGGGCAGTTCTTC. Translating it yields CASSFPSSGRDNGQFF. The full variable domain, completed using reference TRBV7-9 and TRBJ2-1, is DTGVSQNPRHKITKRGQNVTFRCDPISEHNRLYWYRQTLGQGPEFLTYFQNEAQLEKSRLLSDRFSAERPKGSFSTLEIQRTEQGDSAMYLCASSFPSSGRDNGQFFGPGTRLTVL.

In DNA form, the CDR3 reads TGTGTCAGGAGCCAAGTAACTCTCCCCGGGGAGCTGTTTTTT. Amino acid sequence: CVRSQVTLPGELFF. V and J are TRBV4-2 and TRBJ2-2; D not resolved. The CDR3 loop spans 14 amino acids. From germline, CDR1 is LGHNA and CDR2 YNFKEQ.

In regard to this clonotype: A read error may explain this, as a much larger clone is one base away. This chain connects TRBV5-4 to TRBJ1-2; no firm D call. V was shortened by 1 base and J by 4 bases, with 11 bases between the two germline ends. CDR1 SGHNT and CDR2 YYREEE come from the germline V gene (reference sequence). The CDR3 is made up of 14 amino acids. The CDR3 nucleotides read TGTGCCAGCAGCTTGTGGGTGGCACCCTATGGCTACACCTTC. Translating it yields CASSLWVAPYGYTF.

This clonotype was counted ten times or more. The V gene is TRBV29-1, the J gene TRBJ2-1; TRBD2 aligns across 16 bases. The CDR3 is 16 residues long. The V segment lost 6 bases and the J segment 2 bases; nucleotides outside the gene matches: 4. Germline V lookup: CDR1 SQVTM, CDR2 ANQGSEA. This chain's CDR3 is CSVGGLAGGPYNEQFF. The CDR3 nucleotides are TGCAGCGTCGGGGGACTAGCGGGGGGGCCCTACAATGAGCAGTTCTTC.

The count of this clonotype is one. The V gene is TRBV11-1, the J gene TRBJ2-5; the D gene is possibly TRBD2 (5 bases). This CDR3 has 14 amino acids. With 11 bases removed from V and 11 bases from J, the gap between germline ends came to 27 bases. Germline V CDR1 and CDR2: SGHAT, FQDESV (reference sequence). For the CDR3, the DNA is TGTGCCGGCACCCGGGGTGATCCACAAGTGACTCAGTACTTC. The encoded protein is CAGTRGDPQVTQYF. The variable domain in full, with the rest retrieved from reference TRBV11-1 and TRBJ2-5, is EAEVAQSPRYKITEKSQAVAFWCDPISGHATLYWYRQILGQGPELLVQFQDESVVDDSQLPKDRFSAERLKGVDSTLKIQPAELGDSAMYLCAGTRGDPQVTQYFGPGTRLLVL.

This clonotype was seen only once. The junction does not match germline at one end; this may be a read error. The rearrangement joins TRBV11-2 to TRBJ2-5; D is unclear. Germline lookup yields CDR1 SGHAT and CDR2 FQNNGV. The CDR3 spans 12 residues. The CDR3 protein is CASSFVRETLYF. The CDR3 nucleotides read TGTGCCAGCAGCTTTGTTCGAGAGACCCTGTACTTC.

With regard to this clonotype: The missing conserved phenylalanine or tryptophan at the end of this CDR3 makes a read error likely. This chain links TRBV29-1 with TRBJ2-7, with no clear D. CDR3 length: 13 amino acids. Germline assignment: CDR1 SQVTM and CDR2 ANQGSEA. The CDR3, as DNA: TGCAGCATTGTAAAGGACCAGAGCTACGGGCAGTACTTA. This sequence encodes CSIVKDQSYGQYL.